This T cell receptor (beta chain) derives from a study of cytomegalovirus exposure and HLA in healthy donors. Everyone who donated was a healthy bone marrow donor. Study results and limitations: The authors reported that TCR beta sequences could predict HLA-A and HLA-B alleles. These predictions were accurate for most subjects in the first cohort. In a later analysis, V- and J-gene trimming of beta chains associated with a DCLRE1C missense variant, replicated independently.

With 60 Vbeta and 13 Jbeta primers, the PCR was carried out. Data came from immunoSEQ multiplex PCR; TCRdb stores just in-frame clones and leaves some out. The sample holds about 130,000 clones; about two thirds are singletons and the top ten take about 4.4%. Trimming removed 6 bases at V and 5 bases at J, with 11 bases between. The CDR3 sequence is 13 residues long. CDR1 is MDHEN and CDR2 is SYDVKM in the germline V gene. This clone was observed a few times. Its target is unknown. This chain links TRBV28 with TRBJ2-1; a possible D gene is TRBD2 (7 bases). Sequenced: PBMCs. This TCR derives from a man aged 60-69 years in good health and CMV-seropositive. CDR3 residues: CASRKGGNNEQFF. In nucleotides, the CDR3 is TGTGCCAGCAGAAAGGGGGGGAACAATGAGCAGTTCTTC.